Each of the 26 T cell receptor beta chains below was sequenced from the same sample in a study of shared clonotypes between healthy human individuals. Profiled with immunoSEQ multiplex PCR; TCRdb holds only in-frame clones, not every one. The table records some 700,000 clones, less than 95% of them present only once. Sequenced material: memory CD8+ T cells from PBMCs. Subset specified: CD45RO+ cells pooled with CCR7-negative TemRA cells. The receptor set was obtained from a man aged 18 to 29 in good health. Some clones in this sample may be carry-over from other donors' samples.

The rearrangement joins TRBV11-2 to TRBJ2-2; 7 bases agree with TRBD1. The germline gives CDR1 SGHAT, CDR2 FQNNGV. The CDR3 extends over 15 amino acids. The trim removed 5 bases at V and 1 base at J, leaving 4 bases unmatched. CDR3 nucleotide sequence: TGTGCCAGCAGCGGACGGACAGGGAACACCGGGGAGCTGTTTTTT. It specifies CASSGRTGNTGELFF.

The chain uses TRBV13 and TRBJ2-7, with D unclear. This CDR3 spans 14 amino acids. Germline V CDR1 and CDR2: PRHDT, FYEKMQ (reference sequence). The V and J ends lost 4 bases and 4 bases respectively, with 14 bases between them. The CDR3 coding sequence is TGTGCCAGCAGCTGGGGTACAGACCCGTACGAGCAGTACTTC. It yields the protein CASSWGTDPYEQYF.

The chain couples TRBV2 to TRBJ2-1; no firm D call. Germline V lookup: CDR1 SNHLY, CDR2 FYNNEI. The CDR3 is made up of 12 amino acids. Trimming cost V 3 bases and J 15 bases, with 15 bases left between them. The CDR3 region is CASSDGVAILFF. CDR3 sequence (DNA): TGTGCCAGCAGTGATGGGGTAGCTATTCTGTTCTTC.

The CDR3 DNA sequence: TGTGCCAGTAGTATAGACGGTGCTGGGGCTGCAGGGAAGCAGCCCCAGCATTTT. Translated: CASSIDGAGAAGKQPQHF. The chain is built from TRBV19 and TRBJ1-5, with D possibly being TRBD1 (5 bases). The CDR3 extends over 18 amino acids. The V and J ends lost 0 bases and 7 bases respectively, with 22 bases between them. Germline V gene data show CDR1 as LNHDA and CDR2 as SQIVND (reference sequence). Full variable domain (rest looked up from reference TRBV19 and TRBJ1-5): DGGITQSPKYLFRKEGQNVTLSCEQNLNHDAMYWYRQDPGQGLRLIYYSQIVNDFQKGDIAEGYSVSREKKESFPLTVTSAQKNPTAFYLCASSIDGAGAAGKQPQHFGDGTRLSIL.

Comments on this clone: This specimen includes other DNA sequences encoding the same CDR3. The chain links TRBV27 to TRBJ2-3, with no clear D. The CDR3 contains 12 residues. V was clipped by 4 bases and J by 2 bases, with 4 bases between them. Germline V CDR1 and CDR2: MNHEY, SMNVEV (reference sequence). CDR3 loop: CASSSYTDTQYF. In nucleotides, the CDR3 is TGTGCCAGCAGTTCGTACACAGATACGCAGTATTTT.

Regarding this clone: At one end the junction does not follow the germline gene, possibly because of a read error. The gene calls are TRBV13 and TRBJ1-1; unclear D gene. Germline CDR1 and CDR2: PRHDT and FYEKMQ (reference sequence). CDR3 size: 12 residues. The CDR3 here is CTSSPFRGEAFF. DNA of the CDR3: TGTACCAGCAGTCCCTTTCGGGGTGAAGCTTTCTTT. Full variable domain (remainder filled in from reference TRBV13 and TRBJ1-1): AAGVIQSPRHLIKEKRETATLKCYPIPRHDTVYWYQQGPGQDPQFLISFYEKMQSDKGSIPDRFSAQQFSDYHSELNMSSLELGDSALYFCTSSPFRGEAFFGQGTRLTVV.

Comments on this clone: This same CDR3 is encoded by further DNA sequences in the sample. This sequence joins TRBV6-1 and TRBJ2-7; no definite D call. Germline lookup yields CDR1 MNHNS and CDR2 SASEGT. This CDR3 is 9 amino acids long. V lost 9 bases to trimming and J lost 1 base, with 1 base between them. The CDR3 is CASSYEQYF. The CDR3 coding sequence is TGTGCCAGTTCCTACGAGCAGTACTTC.

The chain recombines TRBV9 with TRBJ2-7, with TRBD2 identical over 10 bases. V lost 4 bases, J lost 2 bases, and 6 bases stayed unmatched. Germline lookup yields CDR1 SGDLS and CDR2 YYNGEE. The CDR3 spans 15 residues. The CDR3 coding sequence is TGTGCCAGCAGCCCTACTAGCGGGGCCACCTACGAGCAGTACTTC. Amino acid sequence: CASSPTSGATYEQYF.

The V and J genes are TRBV14 and TRBJ1-2, with 9 bases identical to TRBD1. The V gene end was trimmed by 3 bases and the J gene end by 4 bases; junction bases not matched to a gene: 6. Germline V gene lookup returns CDR1 SGHDN and CDR2 FVKESK. The CDR3 has 15 amino acids. The CDR3 DNA is TGTGCCAGCAGCCATCGGACAGGGGCGGGCTATGGCTACACCTTC. The encoded protein is CASSHRTGAGYGYTF.

Only a few counts were recorded for this clone. The V call is TRBV7-6, the J call TRBJ2-2; D call uncertain. The germline CDR1 and CDR2 sequences are SGHVS and FNYEAQ. V shed 7 bases and J shed 6 bases, with 12 bases lying between them. The CDR3 extends over 13 amino acids. The CDR3 bases are TGTGCCAGCACCCCGACTTGGGCCGGGGAGCTGTTTTTT. Encoded protein: CASTPTWAGELFF.

This chain connects TRBV27 to TRBJ2-2; D unresolved. Per germline, CDR1 MNHEY and CDR2 SMNVEV (reference sequence). With 0 bases removed from V and 7 bases from J, the gap between germline ends came to 6 bases. This CDR3 is built from 13 residues. DNA for the CDR3: TGTGCCAGCAGTTTATCGTTATTCGGGGAGCTGTTTTTT. It specifies CASSLSLFGELFF.

The rearrangement links TRBV5-6 to TRBJ2-1; maybe TRBD2 (5 bases). The CDR3 loop spans 17 amino acids. The V gene lost 6 bases and the J gene lost 3 bases, with 22 bases spanning the gap. Germline V lookup: CDR1 SGHDT, CDR2 YYEEEE. CDR3 sequence: CASTFGTEAHLYNEQFF. In nucleotides, the CDR3 is TGTGCCAGCACCTTCGGAACGGAGGCCCACCTCTACAATGAGCAGTTCTTC.

The chain uses TRBV28 and TRBJ1-2; a possible D gene is TRBD1 (6 bases). The CDR3 contains 13 residues. Germline loops: CDR1 MDHEN, CDR2 SYDVKM. V dropped 2 bases and J dropped 7 bases, with 11 bases sitting between them. CDR3: CASSLRGSFGYTF. DNA for the CDR3: TGTGCCAGCAGTTTAAGGGGGTCCTTTGGCTACACCTTC.

The J gene is TRBJ2-1, the V gene TRBV19; D might be TRBD2 (7 bases). Deletions cut 0 bases from V and 0 bases from J, with 15 bases between. There are 18 residues in the CDR3. CDR1 and CDR2 from the germline V gene are LNHDA and SQIVND (reference sequence). This chain's CDR3 is CASSIDGGGGSSYNEQFF. The CDR3 DNA reads as TGTGCCAGTAGTATAGATGGGGGGGGCGGGTCCTCCTACAATGAGCAGTTCTTC.

The chain has TRBV5-4 and TRBJ1-2, with 7 bases lining up with TRBD1. With V trimmed by 0 bases and J by 0 bases, 5 bases remained unmatched. This CDR3 is 16 amino acids long. The germline CDR1 and CDR2 sequences are SGHNT and YYREEE (reference sequence). The CDR3 spells CASSLVETGTNYGYTF. DNA for the CDR3: TGTGCCAGCAGCTTGGTCGAGACAGGGACTAACTATGGCTACACCTTC.

The DNA of the CDR3 is TGTGCCAGCAGTTCGCACAGGGGATCCAACTATGGCTACACCTTC. Its translation is CASSSHRGSNYGYTF. The chain uses TRBV27 and TRBJ1-2, with 7 bases aligning to TRBD1. Germline V gives CDR1 MNHEY, CDR2 SMNVEV (reference sequence). Trimming at V came to 4 bases and at J to 2 bases, leaving 7 bases not matched to a gene. The CDR3 consists of 15 residues.

V is TRBV6-1 and J is TRBJ1-2, with TRBD1 as a possible D gene (5 bases). The CDR3 is 13 residues long. V was shortened by 6 bases and J by 4 bases, with 12 bases between the two germline ends. From germline, CDR1 is MNHNS and CDR2 SASEGT. In DNA form, the CDR3 reads TGTGCCAGCAGGACCGACAGCGTCTATGGCTACACCTTC. Protein sequence: CASRTDSVYGYTF.

J is TRBJ2-6 and V is TRBV29-1, with 7 bases fitting TRBD1. CDR1 and CDR2 (germline): SQVTM, ANQGSEA. The CDR3 has 17 residues. V lost 7 bases to trimming and J lost 0 bases; unmatched junction nucleotides: 12. CDR3 bases: TGCAGCGCGATCAGCTGGGACAGCAGCTCTGGGGCCAACGTCCTGACTTTC. Translating it yields CSAISWDSSSGANVLTF. The full variable domain, completed using reference TRBV29-1 and TRBJ2-6, is SAVISQKPSRDICQRGTSLTIQCQVDSQVTMMFWYRQQPGQSLTLIATANQGSEATYESGFVIDKFPISRPNLTFSTLTVSNMSPEDSSIYLCSAISWDSSSGANVLTFGAGSRLTVL.

The chain carries TRBV5-4 and TRBJ2-1, with D possibly being TRBD2 (5 bases). There are 13 residues in the CDR3. Germline V lookup: CDR1 SGHNT, CDR2 YYREEE (reference sequence). V dropped 5 bases and J dropped 5 bases, with 11 bases sitting between them. This CDR3 reads CASSPDGDNEQFF. The CDR3 DNA reads TGTGCCAGCAGTCCGGACGGGGACAATGAGCAGTTCTTC.

The rearrangement links TRBV28 to TRBJ1-4, with TRBD1 as a possible D gene (6 bases). The CDR3 is 16 residues long. With 5 bases removed from V and 8 bases from J, the gap between germline ends came to 21 bases. CDR1 is MDHEN, CDR2 SYDVKM, per germline. CDR3 nucleotide sequence: TGTGCCAGCAGTCCGGCCCGACAGGTTGCTTTGGAAAAACTGTTTTTT. Translated: CASSPARQVALEKLFF.

This clone was seen a few times. The same CDR3 arises from other DNA sequences in this sample as well. The rearrangement links TRBV5-6 to TRBJ1-2, with 10 bases that match TRBD1. Germline-derived CDR1 and CDR2 are SGHDT and YYEEEE. With 5 bases clipped from V and 8 bases from J, the junction kept 6 bases outside the gene matches. The CDR3 runs to 13 residues. In DNA, the CDR3 is TGTGCCAGCAGTTGGGACAGGGGTTACGGCTACACCTTC. Translated, it gives CASSWDRGYGYTF.

The chain uses TRBV27 and TRBJ2-1; D is uncertain. V gave up 3 bases and J gave up 0 bases, with 6 bases separating them. This CDR3 spans 14 amino acids. The V gene's germline CDR1 is MNHEY and CDR2 SMNVEV (reference sequence). The CDR3 loop reads CASSLRYSYNEQFF. The CDR3, as DNA: TGTGCCAGCAGTTTGCGGTACTCCTACAATGAGCAGTTCTTC.

V is TRBV19 and J is TRBJ2-7; D uncertain. CDR3 length equals 12 residues. Germline V CDR1 and CDR2: LNHDA, SQIVND (reference sequence). V was shortened by 7 bases and J by 5 bases, with 12 bases between the two germline ends. The CDR3: CASIRHRDEQYF. The CDR3 DNA reads as TGTGCCAGTATCCGACATCGGGACGAGCAGTACTTC. The variable domain in full, with the rest retrieved from reference TRBV19 and TRBJ2-7, is DGGITQSPKYLFRKEGQNVTLSCEQNLNHDAMYWYRQDPGQGLRLIYYSQIVNDFQKGDIAEGYSVSREKKESFPLTVTSAQKNPTAFYLCASIRHRDEQYFGPGTRLTVT.

V is TRBV29-1 and J is TRBJ1-1, with D uncertain. The CDR3 consists of 13 residues. Germline V gene data show CDR1 as SQVTM and CDR2 as ANQGSEA. V lost 1 base, J lost 1 base, and 7 bases lay in between. CDR3 loop: CSVEGGRNTEAFF. The CDR3 region has the DNA TGCAGCGTTGAAGGTGGCAGGAACACTGAAGCTTTCTTT.

About this clone: In the same sample, other DNA sequences code for this CDR3. The chain is built from TRBV30 and TRBJ2-7; TRBD2 might be the D (6 bases). V was trimmed by 3 bases and J by 3 bases, leaving 6 bases between them. Germline V gene sequence: CDR1 GTSNPN, CDR2 SVGIG (reference sequence). This CDR3 spans 11 amino acids. The CDR3, as DNA: TGTGCCTGGAGGGAGGGCTACGAGCAGTACTTC. Translated, it gives CAWREGYEQYF.

This clone was detected once. The rearrangement uses TRBV9 and TRBJ2-2; 8 bases align to TRBD1. Germline lookup yields CDR1 SGDLS and CDR2 YYNGEE. The CDR3 is 16 amino acids. Unmatched junction bases numbered 6, after V lost 4 bases and J lost 1 base. In nucleotides, the CDR3 is TGTGCCAGCAGCCCTCCGGGGACAGGGAACACCGGGGAGCTGTTTTTT. Translation: CASSPPGTGNTGELFF.